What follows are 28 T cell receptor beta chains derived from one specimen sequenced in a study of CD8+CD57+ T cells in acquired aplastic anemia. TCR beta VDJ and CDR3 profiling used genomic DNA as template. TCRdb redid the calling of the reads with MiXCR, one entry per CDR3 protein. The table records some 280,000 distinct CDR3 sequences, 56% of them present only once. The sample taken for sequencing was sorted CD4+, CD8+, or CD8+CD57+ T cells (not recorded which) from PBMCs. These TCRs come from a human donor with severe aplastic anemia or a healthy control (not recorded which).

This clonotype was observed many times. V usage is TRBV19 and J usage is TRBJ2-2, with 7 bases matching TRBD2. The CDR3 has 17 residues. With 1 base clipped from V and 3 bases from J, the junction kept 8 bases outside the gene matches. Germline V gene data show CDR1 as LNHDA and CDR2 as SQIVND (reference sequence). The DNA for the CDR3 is TGTGCCAGTAGTATAGTGGAGGGGAGGGAATACACCGGGGAGCTGTTTTTT. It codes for CASSIVEGREYTGELFF.

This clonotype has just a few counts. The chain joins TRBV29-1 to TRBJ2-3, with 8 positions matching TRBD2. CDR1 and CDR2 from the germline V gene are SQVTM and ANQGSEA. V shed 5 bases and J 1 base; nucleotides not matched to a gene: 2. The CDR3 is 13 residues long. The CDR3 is CSVRRGGTDTQYF. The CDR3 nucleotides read TGCAGCGTTCGGCGGGGGGGCACAGATACGCAGTATTTT.

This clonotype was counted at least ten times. CDR3 DNA sequence: TGTGCCAGCAGCTTATCGGTCGGGGGGGCCAATGAGCAGTTCTTC. Translation gives CASSLSVGGANEQFF. The chain carries TRBV11-1 and TRBJ2-1; 8 bases line up with TRBD2. With 2 bases clipped from V and 6 bases from J, the junction kept 6 bases outside the gene matches. Looked up from germline, CDR1 is SGHAT and CDR2 is FQDESV (reference sequence). The CDR3 extends over 15 amino acids.

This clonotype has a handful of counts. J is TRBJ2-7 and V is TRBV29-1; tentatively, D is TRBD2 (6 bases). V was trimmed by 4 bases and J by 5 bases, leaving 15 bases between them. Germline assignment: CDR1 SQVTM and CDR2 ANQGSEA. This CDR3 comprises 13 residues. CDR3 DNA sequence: TGCAGCGTTGTGGTCCGGAGGGTCGACGAGCAGTACTTC. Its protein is CSVVVRRVDEQYF.

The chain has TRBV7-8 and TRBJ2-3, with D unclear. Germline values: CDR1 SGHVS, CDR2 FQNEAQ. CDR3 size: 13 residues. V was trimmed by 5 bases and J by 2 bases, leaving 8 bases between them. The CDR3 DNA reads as TGTGCCAGCAGCGTGGATAACACAGATACGCAGTATTTT. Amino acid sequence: CASSVDNTDTQYF.

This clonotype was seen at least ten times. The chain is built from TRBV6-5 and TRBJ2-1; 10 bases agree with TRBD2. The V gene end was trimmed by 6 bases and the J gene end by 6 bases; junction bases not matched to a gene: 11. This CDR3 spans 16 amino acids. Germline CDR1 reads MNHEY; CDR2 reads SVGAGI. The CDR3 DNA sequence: TGTGCCAGCAGAAGGGATCTAGCGGGGGATGTCAATGAGCAGTTCTTC. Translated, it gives CASRRDLAGDVNEQFF.

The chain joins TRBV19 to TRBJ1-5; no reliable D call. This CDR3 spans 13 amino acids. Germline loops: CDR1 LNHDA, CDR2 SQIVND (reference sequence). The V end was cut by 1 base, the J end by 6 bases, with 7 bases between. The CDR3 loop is CASSIGSGQPQHF. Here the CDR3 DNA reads TGTGCCAGTAGTATAGGGTCCGGTCAGCCCCAGCATTTT. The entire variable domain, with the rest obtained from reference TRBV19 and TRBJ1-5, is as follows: DGGITQSPKYLFRKEGQNVTLSCEQNLNHDAMYWYRQDPGQGLRLIYYSQIVNDFQKGDIAEGYSVSREKKESFPLTVTSAQKNPTAFYLCASSIGSGQPQHFGDGTRLSIL.

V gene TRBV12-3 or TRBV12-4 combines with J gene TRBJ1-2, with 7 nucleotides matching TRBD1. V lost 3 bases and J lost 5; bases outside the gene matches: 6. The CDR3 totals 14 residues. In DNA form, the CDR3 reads TGTGCCAGCAGTTTCGGGACAGACCCTTATGGCTACACCTTC. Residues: CASSFGTDPYGYTF.

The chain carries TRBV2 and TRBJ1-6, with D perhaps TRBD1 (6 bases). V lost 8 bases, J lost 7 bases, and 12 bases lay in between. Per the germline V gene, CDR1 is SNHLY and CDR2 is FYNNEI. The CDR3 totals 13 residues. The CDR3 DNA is TGTGCCAGCCAAACAGGGCCAAATTCACCCCTCCACTTT. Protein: CASQTGPNSPLHF.

In nucleotides, the CDR3 is TGCAGTGCTAGACGCAGTGGCCAAGAGACCCAGCATTTT. Encoded protein: CSARRSGQETQHF. The gene calls are TRBV20-1 and TRBJ1-5; D uncertain. Trimming took 2 bases from V and 11 from J, leaving 16 bases between them. Germline CDR1 and CDR2: DFQATT and SNEGSKA (reference sequence). The CDR3 is 13 amino acids.

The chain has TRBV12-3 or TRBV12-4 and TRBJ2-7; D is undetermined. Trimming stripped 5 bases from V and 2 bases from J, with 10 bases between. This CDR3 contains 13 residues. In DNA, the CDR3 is TGTGCCAGCAGTCCCTACCGGACCTACGAGCAGTACTTC. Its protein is CASSPYRTYEQYF.

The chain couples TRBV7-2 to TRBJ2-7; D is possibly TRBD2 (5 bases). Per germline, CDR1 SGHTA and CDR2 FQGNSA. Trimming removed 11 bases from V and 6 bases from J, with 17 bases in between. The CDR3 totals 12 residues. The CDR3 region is CAWSATRLEQYF. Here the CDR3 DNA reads TGTGCCTGGAGTGCCACTAGACTCGAGCAGTACTTC.

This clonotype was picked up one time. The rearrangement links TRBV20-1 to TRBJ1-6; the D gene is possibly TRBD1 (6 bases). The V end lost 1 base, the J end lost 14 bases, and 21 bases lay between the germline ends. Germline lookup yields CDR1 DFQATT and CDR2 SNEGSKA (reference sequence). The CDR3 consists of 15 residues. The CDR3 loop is CSARGTRGGGPSLHF. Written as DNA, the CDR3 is TGCAGTGCTAGAGGGACGCGGGGGGGCGGACCATCCCTCCACTTT.

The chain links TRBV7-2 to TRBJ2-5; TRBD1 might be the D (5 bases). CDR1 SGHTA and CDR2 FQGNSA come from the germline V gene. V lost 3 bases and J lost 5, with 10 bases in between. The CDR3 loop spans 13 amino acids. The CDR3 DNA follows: TGTGCCAGCAGCTTCGACAGCAGGGAGACCCAGTACTTC. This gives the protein CASSFDSRETQYF.

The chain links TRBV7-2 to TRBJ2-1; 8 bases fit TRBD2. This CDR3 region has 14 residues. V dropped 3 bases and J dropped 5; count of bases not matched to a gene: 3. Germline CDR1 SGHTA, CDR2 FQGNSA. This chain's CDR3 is CASSFPGGDNEQFF. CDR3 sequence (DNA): TGTGCCAGCAGCTTCCCGGGGGGGGACAATGAGCAGTTCTTC.

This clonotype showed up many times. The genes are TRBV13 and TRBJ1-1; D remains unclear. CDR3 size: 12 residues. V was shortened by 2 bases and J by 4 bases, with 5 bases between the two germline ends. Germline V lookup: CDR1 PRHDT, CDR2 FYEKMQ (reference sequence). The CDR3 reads CASSLRATEAFF. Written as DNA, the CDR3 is TGTGCCAGCAGCTTAAGGGCCACTGAAGCTTTCTTT.

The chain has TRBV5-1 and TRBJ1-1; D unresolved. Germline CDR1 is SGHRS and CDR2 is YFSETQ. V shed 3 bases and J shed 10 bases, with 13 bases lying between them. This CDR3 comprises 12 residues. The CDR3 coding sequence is TGCGCCAGCAGCTACGACCGCCGGGGAGCTTTCTTT. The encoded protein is CASSYDRRGAFF.

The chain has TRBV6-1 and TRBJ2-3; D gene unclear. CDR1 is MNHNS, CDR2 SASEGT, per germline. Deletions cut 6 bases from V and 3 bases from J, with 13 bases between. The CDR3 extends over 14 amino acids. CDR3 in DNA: TGTGCCAGCAGGCCCCATGCCACAACAGATACGCAGTATTTT. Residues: CASRPHATTDTQYF.

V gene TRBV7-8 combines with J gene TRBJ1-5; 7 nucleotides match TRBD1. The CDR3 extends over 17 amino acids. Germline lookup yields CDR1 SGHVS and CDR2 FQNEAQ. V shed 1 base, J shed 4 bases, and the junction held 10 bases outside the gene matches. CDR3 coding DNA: TGTGCCAGCAGCTTAGTAGGGACAGCCATTGGGAATCAGCCCCAGCATTTT. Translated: CASSLVGTAIGNQPQHF.

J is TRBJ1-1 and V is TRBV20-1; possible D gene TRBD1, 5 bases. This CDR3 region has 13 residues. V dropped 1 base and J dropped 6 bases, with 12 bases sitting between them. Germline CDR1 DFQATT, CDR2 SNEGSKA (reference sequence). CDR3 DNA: TGCAGTGCTAGAGGGGCAGGGAGGGCTGAAGCTTTCTTT. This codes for CSARGAGRAEAFF.

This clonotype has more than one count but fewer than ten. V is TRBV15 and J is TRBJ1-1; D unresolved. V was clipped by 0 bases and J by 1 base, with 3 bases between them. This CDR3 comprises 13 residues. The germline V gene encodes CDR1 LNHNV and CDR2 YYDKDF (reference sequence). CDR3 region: CATSRDWNTEAFF. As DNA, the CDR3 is TGTGCCACCAGCAGAGATTGGAACACTGAAGCTTTCTTT.

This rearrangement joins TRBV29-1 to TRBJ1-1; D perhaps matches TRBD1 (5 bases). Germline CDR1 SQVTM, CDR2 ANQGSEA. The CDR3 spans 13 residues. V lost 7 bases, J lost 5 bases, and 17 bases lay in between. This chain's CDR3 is CSDAGPGRTEAFF. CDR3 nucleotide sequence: TGCAGCGACGCCGGGCCGGGACGGACTGAAGCTTTCTTT.

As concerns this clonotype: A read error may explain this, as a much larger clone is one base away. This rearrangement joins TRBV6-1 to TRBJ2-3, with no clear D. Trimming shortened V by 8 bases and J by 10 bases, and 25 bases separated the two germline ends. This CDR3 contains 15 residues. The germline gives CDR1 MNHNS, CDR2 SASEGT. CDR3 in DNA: TGTGCCAGCCCCTCGGGTCCCTCGGCGTTAAATGCGCAGTATTTT. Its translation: CASPSGPSALNAQYF.

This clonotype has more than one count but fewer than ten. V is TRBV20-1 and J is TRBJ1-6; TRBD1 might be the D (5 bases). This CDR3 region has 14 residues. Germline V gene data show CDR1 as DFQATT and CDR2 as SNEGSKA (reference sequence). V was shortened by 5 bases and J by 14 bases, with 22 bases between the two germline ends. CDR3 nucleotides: TGCAGTGCTTCGCCGGGACGGGGGGGATTGGCCCTCCACTTT. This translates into CSASPGRGGLALHF.

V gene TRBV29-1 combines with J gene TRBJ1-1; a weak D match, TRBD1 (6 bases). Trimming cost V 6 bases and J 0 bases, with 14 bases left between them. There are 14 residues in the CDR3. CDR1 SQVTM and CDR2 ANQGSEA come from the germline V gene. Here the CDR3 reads CSVGRQALNTEAFF. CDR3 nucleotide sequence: TGCAGCGTGGGTCGACAGGCGTTGAACACTGAAGCTTTCTTT.

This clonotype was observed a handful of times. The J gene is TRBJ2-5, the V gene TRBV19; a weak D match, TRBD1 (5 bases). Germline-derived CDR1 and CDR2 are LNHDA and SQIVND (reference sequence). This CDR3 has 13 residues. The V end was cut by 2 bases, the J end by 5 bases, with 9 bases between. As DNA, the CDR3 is TGTGCCAGTAGTATAAGGGGTAGTGAGACCCAGTACTTC. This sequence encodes CASSIRGSETQYF.

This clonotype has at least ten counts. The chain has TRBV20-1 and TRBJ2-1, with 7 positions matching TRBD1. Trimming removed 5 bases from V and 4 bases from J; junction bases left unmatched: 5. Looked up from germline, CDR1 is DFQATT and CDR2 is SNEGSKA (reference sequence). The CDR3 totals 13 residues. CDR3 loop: CSAYRRGYNEQFF. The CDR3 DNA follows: TGCAGTGCTTACCGCAGGGGGTACAATGAGCAGTTCTTC.

The CDR3 sequence is CASSSRTFNQPQHF. The CDR3 DNA reads TGTGCCAGTAGTTCTCGAACCTTCAATCAGCCCCAGCATTTT. The genes are TRBV19 and TRBJ1-5; D remains ambiguous. The CDR3 is 14 residues long. Germline CDR1 is LNHDA and CDR2 is SQIVND (reference sequence). V was trimmed by 5 bases and J by 3 bases, leaving 11 bases between them.